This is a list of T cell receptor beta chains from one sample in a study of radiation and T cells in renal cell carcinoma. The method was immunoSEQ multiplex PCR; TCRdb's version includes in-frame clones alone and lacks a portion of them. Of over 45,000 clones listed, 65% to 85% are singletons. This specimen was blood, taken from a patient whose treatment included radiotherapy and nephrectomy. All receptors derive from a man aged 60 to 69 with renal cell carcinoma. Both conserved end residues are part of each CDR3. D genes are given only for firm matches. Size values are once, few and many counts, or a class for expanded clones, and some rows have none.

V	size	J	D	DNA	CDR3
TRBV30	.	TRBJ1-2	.	TGTGCCTCCGGGGGGGCGCAGAATTATGGCTACACCTTC	CASGGAQNYGYTF
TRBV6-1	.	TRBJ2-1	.	TGTGCCAGCAGTGAAGTGTCCAGCTCCTACAATGAGCAGTTCTTC	CASSEVSSSYNEQFF
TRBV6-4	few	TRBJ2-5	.	TGTGCCAACAGTCAGGGACCTCCCCCCGAAGAGACCCAGTACTTC	CANSQGPPPEETQYF
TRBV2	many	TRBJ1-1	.	TGTGCCAGCGACCCCTCCGGTGGTGAAGCTTTCTTT	CASDPSGGEAFF
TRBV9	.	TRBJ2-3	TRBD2	TGTGCCAGTCGGCCAGCGGGGTCTAGCACAGATACGCAGTATTTT	CASRPAGSSTDTQYF
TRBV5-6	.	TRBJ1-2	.	TGTGCCAGCAGCCAACGGGACGGTTTTAACTATGGCTACACCTTC	CASSQRDGFNYGYTF
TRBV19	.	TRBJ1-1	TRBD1	TGTGCCAGTAAGGGGACAGGGTATGAGGGCACTGAAGCTTTCTTT	CASKGTGYEGTEAFF
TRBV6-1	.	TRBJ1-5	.	TGTGCCAGCAAATTAGGGGGGCAGCCCCAGCATTTT	CASKLGGQPQHF
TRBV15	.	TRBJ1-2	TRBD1	TGTGCCACCAGCAGAGTTGGGACAGGCGGCCTCGGAGATGGCTACACCTTC	CATSRVGTGGLGDGYTF
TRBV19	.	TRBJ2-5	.	TGTGCCAGTAGTATGTGGTCGGGGGCGGATTTGGAGACCCAGTACTTC	CASSMWSGADLETQYF
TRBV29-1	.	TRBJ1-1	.	TGCAGCGTAAACAGGGATCTGAACACTGAAGCTTTCTTT	CSVNRDLNTEAFF
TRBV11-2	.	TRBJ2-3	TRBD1	TGTGCCAGCAGCTCCACCATCAGAAACAGGGGTAGAGGAGATACGCAGTATTTT	CASSSTIRNRGRGDTQYF
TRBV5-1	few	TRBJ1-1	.	TGCGCCAGCAGCTTTTCGGAGAGTCGGTATGAAGCTTTCTTT	CASSFSESRYEAFF
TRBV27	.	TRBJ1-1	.	TGTGCCAGCAGAAATCTGGTGAACACTGAAGCTTTCTTT	CASRNLVNTEAFF
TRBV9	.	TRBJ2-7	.	TGTGCCAGCAGCCCCTCATCTTCCTCCTACGAGCAGTACTTC	CASSPSSSSYEQYF
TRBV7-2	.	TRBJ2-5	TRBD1	TGTGCCAGCAGCCCCGGGACAGGGGGCTTCGCAGAGACCCAGTACTTC	CASSPGTGGFAETQYF
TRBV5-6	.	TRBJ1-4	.	TGTGCCAGCAGCTTGACCGGGACGGAAGCTGAAAAACTGTTTTTT	CASSLTGTEAEKLFF
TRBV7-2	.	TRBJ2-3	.	TGTGCCAGCAGCTTGAGCTCCCCGCCTTTTCGGACAGATACGCAGTATTTT	CASSLSSPPFRTDTQYF
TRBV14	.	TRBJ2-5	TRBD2	TGTGCCAGCAGCCAAGAGAGAAGGCCCGGCCTAGCGGGGAGCCGTCACCCCGAGACCCAGTACTTC	CASSQERRPGLAGSRHPETQYF
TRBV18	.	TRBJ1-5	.	TGTGCCAGCTCACCGGAAAGGGGGGGCAATCAGCCCCAGCATTTT	CASSPERGGNQPQHF
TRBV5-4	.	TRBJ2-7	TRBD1	TGTGCCAGCAGCTCGGACAGGGGGCGGTACGAGCAGTACTTC	CASSSDRGRYEQYF
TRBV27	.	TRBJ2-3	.	TGTGCCAGCAGTTCACAGGTGTCGTCAGATACGCAGTATTTT	CASSSQVSSDTQYF
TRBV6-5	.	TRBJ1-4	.	TGTGCCAGCAGCTCAGGGGAGGGGTGGAGTGAAAAACTGTTTTTT	CASSSGEGWSEKLFF
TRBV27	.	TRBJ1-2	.	TGTGCCAGCAGTTCCCGGGACGGATCTAACTATGGCTACACCTTC	CASSSRDGSNYGYTF
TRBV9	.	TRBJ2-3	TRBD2	TGTGCCAGCAGCGTAGAAGTAGCGGGGCTGAATACGCAGTATTTT	CASSVEVAGLNTQYF
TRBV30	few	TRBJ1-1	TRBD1	TGTGCCTGGGCGACAGGGGGCACGGGCACTGAAGCTTTCTTT	CAWATGGTGTEAFF
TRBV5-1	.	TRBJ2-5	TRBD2	TGCGCCAGCAAATTTAGCGGGATAGCCGGTGAGACCCAGTACTTC	CASKFSGIAGETQYF
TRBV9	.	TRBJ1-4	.	TGTGCCAGCAGCGAGTCATCTGCAACTAATGAAAAACTGTTTTTT	CASSESSATNEKLFF
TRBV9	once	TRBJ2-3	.	TGTGCCAGCAGCTTTCTTAGTGGGGGGCTTGCAGATACGCAGTATTTT	CASSFLSGGLADTQYF
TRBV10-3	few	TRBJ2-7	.	TGTGCCACCGTCCCAGAAAACAAAGCCTCCTACGAGCAGTACTTC	CATVPENKASYEQYF
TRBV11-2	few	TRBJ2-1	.	TGTGCCAGCAGCTTAGACCTGGGTCAGCCACACAATGAGCAGTTCTTC	CASSLDLGQPHNEQFF
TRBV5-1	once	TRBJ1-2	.	TGCGCCAGCAGCCGACGGTCTTTGGAACAGGGACACTATGGCTACACCTTC	CASSRRSLEQGHYGYTF
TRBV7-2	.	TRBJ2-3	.	TGTGCCAGCAGTTTAGCGCTATCCCGCACAGATACGCAGTATTTT	CASSLALSRTDTQYF
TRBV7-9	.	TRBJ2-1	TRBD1	TGTGCCAGCAGCGCCGGGACAGATGAGCAGTTCTTC	CASSAGTDEQFF
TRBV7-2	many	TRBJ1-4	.	TGTGCCAGCAGCCTAAAGGGTGGTGAAAAACTGTTTTTT	CASSLKGGEKLFF
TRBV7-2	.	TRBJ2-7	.	TGTGCCAGCAGCTTAGGGGGAGGTCAGTGGCAGTACTTC	CASSLGGGQWQYF
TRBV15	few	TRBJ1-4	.	TGTGCCACCAGTGGAGTCGGTCCTCCTGGTGAAAAACTGTTTTTT	CATSGVGPPGEKLFF
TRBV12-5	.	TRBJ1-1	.	TGTGCTAGTGGGGCAGGGAGGACGAACACTGAAGCTTTCTTT	CASGAGRTNTEAFF
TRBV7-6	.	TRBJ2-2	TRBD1	TGTGCCAGCAGCTCACCGGGACAGGGGCTAACCGGGGAGCTGTTTTTT	CASSSPGQGLTGELFF
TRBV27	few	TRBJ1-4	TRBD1	TGTGCCAGCAAGGACAGGGGTTCTGAAAAACTGTTTTTT	CASKDRGSEKLFF
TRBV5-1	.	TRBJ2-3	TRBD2	TGCGCCAGCAGCGTACTAGCGGGGAACACAGATACGCAGTATTTT	CASSVLAGNTDTQYF
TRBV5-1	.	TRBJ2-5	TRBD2	TGCGCCAGCAGCTTGATGTTCCCGGGGGGCCAAGAGACCCAGTACTTC	CASSLMFPGGQETQYF
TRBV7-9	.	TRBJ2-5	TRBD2	TGTGCCAGCGCCCAGACTAGCGCCCAAGGGACCCAGTACTTC	CASAQTSAQGTQYF
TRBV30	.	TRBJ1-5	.	TGTGCCTGGGCCAGCCGACCGAGCAATCAGCCCCAGCATTTT	CAWASRPSNQPQHF
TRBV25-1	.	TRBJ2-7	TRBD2	TGTGCCAGCAGTGAACGCTGGCGGGGGGGCCTGCACTTC	CASSERWRGGLHF
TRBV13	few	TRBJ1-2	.	TGTGCCAGCAGCAAGTTGGAGGGGAGAAACTATGGCTACACCTTC	CASSKLEGRNYGYTF
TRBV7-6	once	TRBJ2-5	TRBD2	TGTGCCAGCAGCGCACTAGCGGACTACCAAGAGACCCAGTACTTC	CASSALADYQETQYF
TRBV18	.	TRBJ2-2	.	TGTGCCAGCTCACCACCCTACCTGTCGGAGCTGTTTTTT	CASSPPYLSELFF
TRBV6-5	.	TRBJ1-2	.	TGTGCCAGCAGTTACCGAAGGGCCCTCTATGGCTACACCTTC	CASSYRRALYGYTF
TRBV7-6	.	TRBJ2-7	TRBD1	TGTGCCAGCAGCTGGGACAGGAATACCAGCTCCTACGAGCAGTACTTC	CASSWDRNTSSYEQYF
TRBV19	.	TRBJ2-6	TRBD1	TGTGCCAGTAGAAGGGACAGGGGGACTGGGGCCAACGTCCTGACTTTC	CASRRDRGTGANVLTF
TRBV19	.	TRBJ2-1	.	TGTGCCAGTAGTTTCAGAGATTTGGAGCAGTTCTTC	CASSFRDLEQFF
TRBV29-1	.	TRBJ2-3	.	TGCAGCGTTGTGTGGTCGGACACAGATACGCAGTATTTT	CSVVWSDTDTQYF